The 22 T cell receptor beta chains below all came from one sample that was sequenced in a study of glioma-infiltrating T cells after dendritic cell vaccination. Generated by immunoSEQ multiplex PCR, the TCRdb table keeps only in-frame clones and is missing some. The sample carries around 96,000 clones, 75% to 85% recorded once. The specimen comprised blood, sampled before dendritic cell vaccination. These receptors were collected from a human donor with glioblastoma.

The chain recombines TRBV18 with TRBJ2-1, with D possibly TRBD1 on 6 matching bases. The CDR3 is made up of 17 amino acids. CDR1 and CDR2 (germline): KGHSH, LQKENI. Trimming removed 3 bases from V and 7 bases from J, with 22 bases in between. The CDR3 sequence is CASSPRRVPGVVNEQFF. The CDR3 DNA sequence: TGTGCCAGCTCACCCCGGCGGGTGCCAGGGGTGGTAAATGAGCAGTTCTTC.

The chain employs TRBV18 and TRBJ1-6; TRBD1 matches at 11 bases. CDR1 KGHSH and CDR2 LQKENI come from the germline V gene. The CDR3 spans 15 residues. J gave up 10 bases and V 3 bases, and 5 bases lay outside the gene matches. DNA of the CDR3: TGTGCCAGCTCACCGGGACAGGGGGTACAGTCACCCCTCCACTTT. Its translation: CASSPGQGVQSPLHF.

The V and J genes are TRBV28 and TRBJ1-5; D might be TRBD1 (6 bases). V was cut by 6 bases and J by 4 bases, with 13 bases left in between. CDR1 and CDR2 from the germline V gene are MDHEN and SYDVKM. The CDR3 is made up of 14 amino acids. The CDR3 sequence: CASRTGDLNQPQHF. CDR3 sequence (DNA): TGTGCCAGCAGGACAGGAGACCTGAATCAGCCCCAGCATTTT.

The chain couples TRBV14 to TRBJ2-7; D is possibly TRBD2 (5 bases). Germline lookup yields CDR1 SGHDN and CDR2 FVKESK. CDR3 length: 12 residues. The V end lost 1 base, the J end lost 8 bases, and 9 bases lay between the germline ends. The CDR3 coding sequence is TGTGCCAGCAGCCAAGGCCGGGGAAAGCAGTACTTC. Protein sequence: CASSQGRGKQYF.

V usage is TRBV28 and J usage is TRBJ2-6; TRBD1 matches 11 bases. This CDR3 is 18 amino acids long. V lost 5 bases, J lost 3 bases, and 9 bases stayed unmatched. CDR1 and CDR2 from the germline V gene are MDHEN and SYDVKM. As DNA, the CDR3 is TGTGCCAGCAGTAAGCTTCCGGGACAGGGGGTTGGGGCCAACGTCCTGACTTTC. This translates into CASSKLPGQGVGANVLTF.

The chain employs TRBV5-1 and TRBJ2-3, with D perhaps TRBD1 (6 bases). The V and J ends lost 3 bases and 3 bases respectively, with 11 bases between them. There are 14 residues in the CDR3. The germline gives CDR1 SGHRS, CDR2 YFSETQ. For the CDR3, the DNA is TGCGCCAGCAGCTCACAGGGTTATACAGATACGCAGTATTTT. It codes for CASSSQGYTDTQYF.

This chain links TRBV27 with TRBJ1-4, with a possible D match to TRBD1 (6 bases). The length of the CDR3 is 14 residues. Per the germline V gene, CDR1 is MNHEY and CDR2 is SMNVEV (reference sequence). Deletions cut 4 bases from V and 2 bases from J, with 8 bases between. The CDR3, as DNA: TGTGCCAGCAGTTCAGGGGCGACTAATGAAAAACTGTTTTTT. This gives the protein CASSSGATNEKLFF. Drawing the rest from reference TRBV27 and TRBJ1-4, the complete variable domain is EAQVTQNPRYLITVTGKKLTVTCSQNMNHEYMSWYRQDPGLGLRQIYYSMNVEVTDKGDVPEGYKVSRKEKRNFPLILESPSPNQTSLYFCASSSGATNEKLFFGSGTQLSVL.

The chain carries TRBV6-5 and TRBJ2-3; TRBD2 matches 12 bases. From germline, CDR1 is MNHEY and CDR2 SVGAGI. This CDR3 has 13 amino acids. V lost 6 bases to trimming and J lost 7 bases; unmatched junction nucleotides: 2. CDR3 region: CASSGLAGNTQYF. CDR3 in DNA: TGTGCCAGCAGCGGACTAGCGGGGAATACGCAGTATTTT.

This sequence joins TRBV16 and TRBJ2-1; D remains ambiguous. Trimming took off 4 bases at V and 9 bases at J, with 16 bases between the two ends. This CDR3 is 14 amino acids long. Germline lookup yields CDR1 KGHSY and CDR2 FQNENV. CDR3: CASSPLGAEGEQFF. CDR3 DNA sequence: TGTGCCAGCAGCCCCCTAGGCGCGGAAGGTGAGCAGTTCTTC.

The chain has TRBV30 and TRBJ2-4, with 8 bases fitting TRBD2. CDR3 length: 15 residues. Trimming at V came to 0 bases and at J to 10 bases, leaving 11 bases not matched to a gene. CDR1 GTSNPN and CDR2 SVGIG come from the germline V gene (reference sequence). The CDR3: CAWSVLSGGAGIQYF. CDR3 DNA sequence: TGTGCCTGGAGTGTTTTGTCCGGGGGGGCGGGGATTCAGTACTTC.

The chain carries TRBV7-2 and TRBJ2-7; TRBD1 aligns across 7 bases. This CDR3 contains 13 residues. V was pared by 5 bases and J by 6 bases, with 7 bases of the junction left unmatched. Germline CDR1 reads SGHTA; CDR2 reads FQGNSA. CDR3 region: CASSPQTGPEQYF. The CDR3 nucleotides read TGTGCCAGCAGCCCTCAGACAGGGCCCGAGCAGTACTTC.

This clone was found once. V is TRBV15 and J is TRBJ2-1, with D unclear. This CDR3 region has 11 residues. The germline CDR1 and CDR2 sequences are LNHNV and YYDKDF (reference sequence). Trimming shortened V by 3 bases and J by 10 bases, and 7 bases separated the two germline ends. CDR3 nucleotide sequence: TGTGCCACCAGCAGCTCGAGGGAGCAGTTCTTC. This sequence encodes CATSSSREQFF. Based on the CDR3 plus reference TRBV15 and TRBJ2-1, the full variable domain is DAMVIQNPRYQVTQFGKPVTLSCSQTLNHNVMYWYQQKSSQAPKLLFHYYDKDFNNEADTPDNFQSRRPNTSFCFLDIRSPGLGDTAMYLCATSSSREQFFGPGTRLTVL.

The chain carries TRBV28 and TRBJ1-1, with D perhaps matching TRBD1 (6 bases). The CDR3 has 16 residues. CDR1 MDHEN and CDR2 SYDVKM come from the germline V gene. Trimming removed 0 bases at V and 4 bases at J, with 15 bases between. The CDR3 nucleotides are TGTGCCAGCAGTTTATGGGCAGGGGTAAGTAGCACTGAAGCTTTCTTT. This encodes CASSLWAGVSSTEAFF.

The chain has TRBV29-1 and TRBJ1-1; D is possibly TRBD1 (6 bases). The CDR3 covers 14 residues. Germline V gene lookup returns CDR1 SQVTM and CDR2 ANQGSEA. Deletions cut 8 bases from V and 7 bases from J, with 23 bases between. CDR3 region: CSLHRAESIGEAFF. The CDR3 nucleotides are TGCAGCCTCCACAGGGCAGAGAGTATAGGTGAAGCTTTCTTT.

V usage is TRBV11-2 and J usage is TRBJ2-5; 10 nucleotides match TRBD1. The V gene's germline CDR1 is SGHAT and CDR2 FQNNGV. The CDR3 sequence is 15 residues long. J lost 5 bases, V lost 5 bases, and 8 bases had no gene match. The CDR3 nucleotides are TGTGCCAGCAGCACTAGACAGGGGGCGCGGGAGACCCAGTACTTC. Protein: CASSTRQGARETQYF.

Many counts were recorded for this clone. V and J are TRBV10-2 and TRBJ1-5, with TRBD1 as a possible D gene (6 bases). V was trimmed by 7 bases and J by 7 bases, leaving 11 bases between them. The CDR3 sequence is 12 residues long. The germline V gene encodes CDR1 WSHSY and CDR2 SAAADI. CDR3 protein: CASTQGIQPQHF. The CDR3 nucleotides are TGCGCCAGCACCCAGGGGATCCAGCCCCAGCATTTT.

This chain links TRBV5-8 with TRBJ1-5, with a weak D call TRBD1 (6 bases). Deletions cut 2 bases from V and 4 bases from J, with 13 bases between. The germline V gene encodes CDR1 SGHTS and CDR2 YDEGEE. CDR3 size: 15 residues. The CDR3 loop is CASSLGGRMNQPQHF. The CDR3 DNA is TGTGCCAGCAGCTTAGGGGGACGGATGAATCAGCCCCAGCATTTT.

V and J are TRBV5-4 and TRBJ1-2, with 7 bases matching TRBD1. This CDR3 has 14 amino acids. Germline V lookup: CDR1 SGHNT, CDR2 YYREEE (reference sequence). V was clipped by 4 bases and J by 8 bases; unmatched bases: 11. CDR3 DNA sequence: TGTGCCAGCAGCCACTCAGGGGGTCTGGGCGGCTACACCTTC. This translates into CASSHSGGLGGYTF. The full variable domain, rest sourced from reference TRBV5-4 and TRBJ1-2, is ETGVTQSPTHLIKTRGQQVTLRCSSQSGHNTVSWYQQALGQGPQFIFQYYREEENGRGNFPPRFSGLQFPNYSSELNVNALELDDSALYLCASSHSGGLGGYTFGSGTRLTVV.

The chain carries TRBV5-4 and TRBJ1-1; no firm D call. Germline V gene data show CDR1 as SGHNT and CDR2 as YYREEE (reference sequence). The CDR3 is made up of 15 amino acids. The V and J ends lost 0 bases and 4 bases respectively, with 13 bases between them. CDR3 bases: TGTGCCAGCAGCTTGGCTTCGAGGAGTTCCACTGAAGCTTTCTTT. Translated: CASSLASRSSTEAFF.

The chain joins TRBV6-5 to TRBJ2-3; 9 positions agree with TRBD2. CDR3 length: 14 amino acids. Trimming took 6 bases from V and 4 from J; bases not matched to a gene: 5. From germline, CDR1 is MNHEY and CDR2 SVGAGI. DNA of the CDR3: TGTGCCAGCAGGGCTAGCGGGAACCCAGATACGCAGTATTTT. This encodes CASRASGNPDTQYF.

V and J are TRBV7-9 and TRBJ1-2; TRBD1 matches 7 bases. After removal of 5 bases from V and 6 bases from J, the junction contained 6 bases not matched to a gene. Germline V gene sequence: CDR1 SEHNR, CDR2 FQNEAQ (reference sequence). The CDR3 runs 13 residues. The CDR3 loop is CASSPRTGNGYTF. CDR3 nucleotides: TGTGCCAGCAGCCCACGGACAGGAAATGGCTACACCTTC. The whole variable domain, remainder taken from reference TRBV7-9 and TRBJ1-2, is DTGVSQNPRHKITKRGQNVTFRCDPISEHNRLYWYRQTLGQGPEFLTYFQNEAQLEKSRLLSDRFSAERPKGSFSTLEIQRTEQGDSAMYLCASSPRTGNGYTFGSGTRLTVV.

V gene TRBV5-6 combines with J gene TRBJ1-4; D not certain. The germline gives CDR1 SGHDT, CDR2 YYEEEE. V was cut by 4 bases and J by 3 bases, with 10 bases left in between. The CDR3 contains 14 residues. This CDR3 is CASSAGFPNEKLFF. The DNA for the CDR3 is TGTGCCAGCAGCGCGGGATTCCCTAATGAAAAACTGTTTTTT.